The 10 T cell receptor beta chains presented below share a single source sample, sequenced in a study of cytomegalovirus exposure and HLA in healthy donors. The primer mix had 60 Vbeta and 13 Jbeta primers. Sequencing used immunoSEQ multiplex PCR; TCRdb keeps in-frame clones, though not all of them. The sample is made up of some 180,000 clones, and the top ten hold approximately 6.5% of it. The sample taken for sequencing was PBMCs. The receptors derive from a young man in good health and CMV-seronegative.

The chain is built from TRBV28 and TRBJ1-3; maybe TRBD1 (6 bases). This CDR3 is built from 14 residues. From germline, CDR1 is MDHEN and CDR2 SYDVKM. Deletions cut 6 bases from V and 0 bases from J, with 9 bases between. In DNA form, the CDR3 reads TGTGCCAGCAGGGAACAGGGCTCTGGAAACACCATATATTTT. Protein sequence: CASREQGSGNTIYF.

V usage is TRBV7-6 and J usage is TRBJ1-2; TRBD1 matches 10 bases. Germline CDR1 SGHVS, CDR2 FNYEAQ. Trimming removed 5 bases from V and 10 bases from J; junction bases left unmatched: 4. CDR3 size: 12 residues. The CDR3 region is CASSTRQGAYTF. The CDR3 DNA reads as TGTGCCAGCAGCACAAGACAGGGGGCCTACACCTTC.

The chain is built from TRBV9 and TRBJ2-2, with 10 bases fitting TRBD2. Germline assignment: CDR1 SGDLS and CDR2 YYNGEE. Germline trimming cut 6 bases from V and 0 bases from J; bases unmatched to any gene: 8. This CDR3 has 17 amino acids. CDR3 nucleotides: TGTGCCAGCAATCTAGCGGGAGTTGTCGCGAACACCGGGGAGCTGTTTTTT. Its translation: CASNLAGVVANTGELFF. The whole variable domain, remainder taken from reference TRBV9 and TRBJ2-2, is DSGVTQTPKHLITATGQRVTLRCSPRSGDLSVYWYQQSLDQGLQFLIQYYNGEERAKGNILERFSAQQFPDLHSELNLSSLELGDSALYFCASNLAGVVANTGELFFGEGSRLTVL.

This chain joins TRBV6-5 and TRBJ1-5; TRBD1 is a possible D gene (5 bases). CDR1 MNHEY and CDR2 SVGAGI come from the germline V gene. The germline V and J ends were trimmed by 3 bases and 5 bases, with 11 bases remaining between them. CDR3 length equals 14 residues. The CDR3 DNA reads as TGTGCCAGCAGTTATACTCTAGGGGATCAGCCCCAGCATTTT. Translated: CASSYTLGDQPQHF.

The genes are TRBV27 and TRBJ2-7; TRBD1 matches 9 bases. Germline CDR1 MNHEY, CDR2 SMNVEV (reference sequence). V lost 5 bases to trimming and J lost 5 bases; unmatched junction nucleotides: 7. The CDR3 has 14 residues. In nucleotides, the CDR3 is TGTGCCAGCAGTCCCTCCGGGACAGGGAACGAGCAGTACTTC. Translation: CASSPSGTGNEQYF.

This chain connects TRBV19 to TRBJ2-7; 7 nucleotides align to TRBD1. CDR1 is LNHDA, CDR2 SQIVND, per germline (reference sequence). V trimming: 6 bases; J trimming: 1 base; junction bases outside the gene matches: 3. CDR3 length equals 13 residues. CDR3 sequence: CASRQTGSYEQYF. CDR3 sequence (DNA): TGTGCCAGTAGGCAGACAGGGTCCTACGAGCAGTACTTC.

The CDR3 DNA sequence: TGTGCCAGCAGTTTATCCGGGGAGGTTATTTCCTACGAGCAGTACTTC. This sequence encodes CASSLSGEVISYEQYF. This chain joins TRBV27 and TRBJ2-5, with D possibly matching TRBD2 (6 bases). The J call may be faulty, since TRBJ2-7 better matches the DNA end. The CDR3 is 16 residues long. The germline gives CDR1 MNHEY, CDR2 SMNVEV (reference sequence).

The chain uses TRBV9 and TRBJ2-5; the D is unclear. The CDR3 contains 13 residues. The germline V and J ends were trimmed by 2 bases and 5 bases, with 10 bases remaining between them. Germline V gives CDR1 SGDLS, CDR2 YYNGEE. CDR3 coding DNA: TGTGCCAGCAGCGTTTCTAGGCGGGAGACCCAGTACTTC. Translation gives CASSVSRRETQYF.

This sequence joins TRBV6-5 and TRBJ2-3, with 8 bases matching TRBD1. The CDR3 loop spans 15 amino acids. CDR1 is MNHEY and CDR2 is SVGAGI in the germline V gene. The junction had 5 bases not matched to a gene; V was cut back by 6 bases and J by 0 bases. CDR3 in amino acids: CASSFTGGSTDTQYF. CDR3 in DNA: TGTGCCAGCAGCTTTACAGGGGGTAGCACAGATACGCAGTATTTT.

V and J are TRBV5-8 and TRBJ1-3; D uncertain. The length of the CDR3 is 14 residues. The V gene lost 3 bases and the J gene lost 0 bases, with 7 bases spanning the gap. The germline V gene has CDR1 SGHTS and CDR2 YDEGEE. DNA for the CDR3: TGTGCCAGCAGCTCTTTCCCCTCTGGAAACACCATATATTTT. This translates into CASSSFPSGNTIYF.